The 27 T cell receptor beta chains reported below all come from one sample, sequenced in a study of T cells in Graves' hyperthyroidism and ophthalmopathy. The TCR beta CDR3 regions underwent amplification using RNA transcripts as the source. The TCR CDR3 first-round RT-PCR relied on the HTBI primer set. TCRdb independently ran MiXCR on the multiplex PCR reads; one entry per CDR3 protein. Here the sample spans hundreds of thousands of distinct CDR3 sequences, 14% being singletons. Sequenced material: blood. Source of these receptors: a woman younger than 30 with Graves' hyperthyroidism.

J is TRBJ2-5 and V is TRBV20-1, with 8 positions matching TRBD2. Germline lookup yields CDR1 DFQATT and CDR2 SNEGSKA (reference sequence). V shed 0 bases, J shed 0 bases, and the junction held 15 bases outside the gene matches. The CDR3 length is 19 residues. CDR3 coding DNA: TGCAGTGCTAGAGACCAGTTTCGGAGGAGCGGGAGATACCAAGAGACCCAGTACTTC. It specifies CSARDQFRRSGRYQETQYF.

In its sample, this clonotype was seen many times. J is TRBJ2-3 and V is TRBV7-2; D gene uncertain. This CDR3 is 14 amino acids long. CDR1 SGHTA and CDR2 FQGNSA come from the germline V gene. Trimming took 6 bases from V and 3 from J, leaving 13 bases between them. The CDR3 region is CASRVEFGTDTQYF. As DNA, the CDR3 is TGTGCCAGCAGGGTGGAGTTTGGGACAGATACGCAGTATTTT.

V is TRBV2 and J is TRBJ1-2; D is perhaps TRBD1 (6 bases). Trimming took 5 bases from V and 0 from J, leaving 13 bases between them. Germline CDR1 SNHLY, CDR2 FYNNEI. This CDR3 is built from 15 residues. The CDR3 here is CASSLDRPANYGYTF. The CDR3 DNA follows: TGTGCCAGCAGTCTAGACAGGCCAGCTAACTATGGCTACACCTTC. Full variable domain (rest looked up from reference TRBV2 and TRBJ1-2): EPEVTQTPSHQVTQMGQEVILRCVPISNHLYFYWYRQILGQKVEFLVSFYNNEISEKSEIFDDQFSVERPDGSNFTLKIRSTKLEDSAMYFCASSLDRPANYGYTFGSGTRLTVV.

This clonotype was counted ten times or more. The chain links TRBV30 to TRBJ1-2; TRBD1 is a possible D gene (5 bases). With 0 bases removed from V and 2 bases from J, the gap between germline ends came to 10 bases. The CDR3 loop spans 14 amino acids. Germline V gene data show CDR1 as GTSNPN and CDR2 as SVGIG (reference sequence). The CDR3 sequence: CAWSVPQGNYGYTF. CDR3 DNA sequence: TGTGCCTGGAGTGTACCCCAGGGAAACTATGGCTACACCTTC.

This clonotype came up many times. The chain is built from TRBV20-1 and TRBJ2-7; the match to TRBD2 covers 11 bases. The CDR3 is 13 residues long. Trimming at V came to 5 bases and at J to 3 bases, leaving 3 bases not matched to a gene. The germline gives CDR1 DFQATT, CDR2 SNEGSKA (reference sequence). The DNA for the CDR3 is TGCAGTGCTTATACTAGCGGGAGCTACGAGCAGTACTTC. Residues: CSAYTSGSYEQYF.

This clonotype was seen at least ten times. The CDR3 here is CASSPDFAWYEQYF. Written as DNA, the CDR3 is TGTGCCAGCTCACCCGACTTTGCTTGGTACGAGCAGTACTTC. The J gene is TRBJ2-7, the V gene TRBV18; D is uncertain. The V and J ends lost 3 bases and 4 bases respectively, with 13 bases between them. CDR1 and CDR2 from the germline V gene are KGHSH and LQKENI. CDR3 length: 14 residues. The full variable domain, in which reference TRBV18 and TRBJ2-7 provide the parts outside the CDR3, is NAGVMQNPRHLVRRRGQEARLRCSPMKGHSHVYWYRQLPEEGLKFMVYLQKENIIDESGMPKERFSAEFPKEGPSILRIQQVVRGDSAAYFCASSPDFAWYEQYFGPGTRLTVT.

This chain joins TRBV3-1 and TRBJ1-2; 9 bases agree with TRBD1. CDR3 length: 15 residues. V lost 3 bases and J lost 4; bases outside the gene matches: 6. Germline V gene lookup returns CDR1 LGHDT and CDR2 YNNKEL (reference sequence). The CDR3 loop is CASSHWDREAYGYTF. The CDR3 DNA reads as TGTGCCAGCAGCCACTGGGACAGGGAGGCCTATGGCTACACCTTC.

This clonotype turned up a few times. Here the CDR3 reads CASSNQGYEQYF. CDR3 in DNA: TGTGCCAGCAGTAACCAGGGTTACGAGCAGTACTTC. This chain connects TRBV27 to TRBJ2-7; perhaps TRBD1 as D (5 bases). The CDR3 is made up of 12 amino acids. Germline CDR1 reads MNHEY; CDR2 reads SMNVEV (reference sequence). V was pared by 5 bases and J by 4 bases, with 9 bases between.

This clonotype appeared a few times. The CDR3: CASSVNPRRGDVTDTQYF. The DNA for the CDR3 is TGTGCCAGCAGCGTAAACCCAAGAAGGGGAGATGTGACAGATACGCAGTATTTT. V gene TRBV2 combines with J gene TRBJ2-3, with D possibly called TRBD1 or TRBD2 (5 bases each). The germline CDR1 and CDR2 sequences are SNHLY and FYNNEI. V lost 6 bases, J lost 3 bases, and 25 bases lay in between. The CDR3 consists of 18 residues.

To note about this clonotype: At one end, the junction sequence differs from germline, possibly due to a read error. The rearrangement uses TRBV3-1 and TRBJ2-7, with D possibly being TRBD1 or TRBD2 (6 bases each). The CDR3 covers 12 residues. Germline CDR1 reads LGHDT; CDR2 reads YNNKEL (reference sequence). CDR3 DNA: TGTGCCAGCATCGGGGGCTCCAACGAGCAGTACTTC. This encodes CASIGGSNEQYF.

This clonotype was counted only a few times. The chain links TRBV6-1 to TRBJ1-5; 10 nucleotides match TRBD1. V trimming: 4 bases; J trimming: 7 bases; junction bases outside the gene matches: 7. The CDR3 extends over 15 amino acids. Germline lookup yields CDR1 MNHNS and CDR2 SASEGT. CDR3 DNA: TGTGCCAGCAGTGTGACAGGGGGCGCGGGGCAGCCCCAGCATTTT. Protein sequence: CASSVTGGAGQPQHF.

This clonotype was seen a handful of times. The chain joins TRBV13 to TRBJ2-2; D unresolved. The CDR3 is 15 amino acids. Trimming pared 5 bases from V and 4 bases from J, leaving 14 bases between. Germline V gene data show CDR1 as PRHDT and CDR2 as FYEKMQ (reference sequence). The chain's CDR3 is CASSLRSGPTGELFF. The CDR3 region has the DNA TGTGCCAGCAGCCTCAGATCAGGTCCCACCGGGGAGCTGTTTTTT.

A word on this clonotype: This may arise from a read error, as a much more abundant clone is one base away. The genes are TRBV4-2 and TRBJ1-4; 10 bases line up with TRBD1. The CDR3 covers 16 residues. Germline V gene sequence: CDR1 LGHNA, CDR2 YNFKEQ. The CDR3 DNA follows: TGTGCCAGCAGCCAAGACAGCAGGACAGGGGGTGAAAGACTGTTTTTT. Translation gives CASSQDSRTGGERLFF.

The chain carries TRBV18 and TRBJ1-2; D gene ambiguous. The V end was cut by 2 bases, the J end by 4 bases, with 8 bases between. This CDR3 has 13 residues. The germline CDR1 and CDR2 sequences are KGHSH and LQKENI. The CDR3 DNA reads as TGTGCCAGCTCACCAACAGAGGGCTATGGCTACACCTTC. It yields the protein CASSPTEGYGYTF.

This rearrangement joins TRBV7-9 to TRBJ2-2; D call uncertain. The germline CDR1 and CDR2 sequences are SEHNR and FQNEAQ (reference sequence). Trimming took 6 bases from V and 6 from J, leaving 14 bases between them. The CDR3 loop spans 14 amino acids. The CDR3 nucleotides are TGTGCCAGCAGTCTCGACCCAGGACCCGGGGAGCTGTTTTTT. It yields the protein CASSLDPGPGELFF.

The sample holds many counts of this clonotype. The chain combines TRBV6-6 with TRBJ2-1, with 8 bases that match TRBD1. The CDR3 runs 18 residues. V trimming: 1 base; J trimming: 2 bases; junction bases outside the gene matches: 10. Germline CDR1 reads MNHNY; CDR2 reads SVGAGI (reference sequence). Here the CDR3 reads CASSYFAPDRGPYNEQFF. The CDR3 coding sequence is TGTGCCAGCAGTTACTTCGCCCCCGACAGGGGACCCTACAATGAGCAGTTCTTC.

There are many counts of this clonotype. V and J are TRBV7-2 and TRBJ2-3; 10 bases agree with TRBD2. Germline CDR1 and CDR2: SGHTA and FQGNSA. This CDR3 has 16 residues. V shed 5 bases, J shed 4 bases, and the junction held 9 bases outside the gene matches. The CDR3: CASSPDLAGVPDTQYF. CDR3 coding DNA: TGTGCCAGCAGCCCCGACCTAGCGGGAGTCCCAGATACGCAGTATTTT.

This clonotype occurred once. The chain uses TRBV24-1 and TRBJ2-2, with D perhaps assigned TRBD1 or TRBD2 (5 bases each). CDR1 is KGHDR, CDR2 SFDVKD, per germline. The V and J ends lost 3 bases and 5 bases respectively, with 15 bases between them. This CDR3 region has 16 residues. DNA for the CDR3: TGTGCCACCAGTGATACCGGGACGAGGAATACCGGGGAGCTGTTTTTT. This translates into CATSDTGTRNTGELFF.

V is TRBV7-3 and J is TRBJ2-1; D uncertain. Trimming stripped 5 bases from V and 8 bases from J, with 13 bases between. From germline, CDR1 is SGHTA and CDR2 FQGTGA. The CDR3 runs 13 residues. This CDR3 is CASSLGALYEQFF. The CDR3 region has the DNA TGTGCCAGCAGCCTGGGCGCCCTTTATGAGCAGTTCTTC.

This clonotype was detected a few times. The rearrangement links TRBV5-1 to TRBJ2-7; no clear D. Germline values: CDR1 SGHRS, CDR2 YFSETQ. This CDR3 has 14 residues. V dropped 0 bases and J dropped 1 base, with 8 bases sitting between them. The CDR3 DNA reads as TGCGCCAGCAGCTTGGCCCCTCAATCCTACGAGCAGTACTTC. As protein: CASSLAPQSYEQYF.

This clonotype was recorded a few times. The chain combines TRBV10-3 with TRBJ2-5; 8 bases fit TRBD2. Germline assignment: CDR1 ENHRY and CDR2 SYGVKD. CDR3 length: 14 amino acids. Unmatched junction bases numbered 6, after V lost 4 bases and J lost 5 bases. This CDR3 is CAISASGRGETQYF. CDR3 coding DNA: TGTGCCATCAGTGCAAGCGGGAGAGGGGAGACCCAGTACTTC.

This clonotype was detected many times. The chain is built from TRBV6-2 or TRBV6-3 and TRBJ1-1, with D maybe TRBD1 (6 bases). Germline assignment: CDR1 MNHEY and CDR2 SVGEGT. The ends were cut back, 6 bases at V and 1 base at J, with 12 bases in the middle. The CDR3 sequence is 14 residues long. The CDR3 sequence: CASRSGTWNTEAFF. The CDR3 DNA is TGTGCCAGCAGATCCGGGACATGGAACACTGAAGCTTTCTTT.

This sequence joins TRBV19 and TRBJ1-6; 7 bases line up with TRBD1. The germline V gene has CDR1 LNHDA and CDR2 SQIVND (reference sequence). V lost 7 bases to trimming and J lost 7 bases; unmatched junction nucleotides: 7. CDR3 length: 14 residues. The CDR3: CASIPGQRNSPLHF. In DNA, the CDR3 is TGTGCCAGTATTCCGGGACAGAGGAATTCACCCCTCCACTTT.

This clonotype occurred many times. The V gene is TRBV6-2 or TRBV6-3, the J gene TRBJ2-1; either TRBD1 or TRBD2 may supply D (6 bases each). The CDR3 consists of 15 residues. Trimming removed 7 bases from V and 2 bases from J, with 15 bases in between. Germline lookup yields CDR1 MNHEY and CDR2 SVGEGT. The CDR3 nucleotides are TGTGCCAGCATTCCCGGGGGCGGGACCTACAATGAGCAGTTCTTC. Protein: CASIPGGGTYNEQFF.

J is TRBJ2-4 and V is TRBV7-9; 8 bases agree with TRBD2. The germline V gene has CDR1 SEHNR and CDR2 FQNEAQ (reference sequence). The CDR3 consists of 13 residues. Trimming at V came to 4 bases and at J to 8 bases, leaving 4 bases not matched to a gene. The CDR3 coding sequence is TGTGCCAGCAGCTGGGCCGGGGGGGACATTCAGTACTTC. Its protein product is CASSWAGGDIQYF.

This clonotype was detected many times. The V call is TRBV9, the J call TRBJ2-2; unclear D gene. Looked up from germline, CDR1 is SGDLS and CDR2 is YYNGEE. CDR3 length: 14 amino acids. Trimming took 0 bases from V and 2 from J, leaving 5 bases between them. CDR3 nucleotide sequence: TGTGCCAGCAGCGTAGGCGGTAACACCGGGGAGCTGTTTTTT. Its translation is CASSVGGNTGELFF.

This clonotype appeared a single time. The V and J genes are TRBV4-2 and TRBJ2-3; D may correspond to TRBD1 or TRBD2 (5 bases each). From germline, CDR1 is LGHNA and CDR2 YNFKEQ. V shed 0 bases and J shed 5 bases, with 15 bases lying between them. This CDR3 has 16 residues. The CDR3 DNA reads as TGTGCCAGCAGCCAAGAACGGGACCCCGGACTAGATACGCAGTATTTT. This gives the protein CASSQERDPGLDTQYF.